This T cell receptor (beta chain) was recorded in a study of cytomegalovirus exposure and HLA in healthy donors. Study conclusions and caveats: A later analysis linked about 17,000 TCR beta sequences to HLA alleles at 0.05 false discovery rate.

Use of 60 Vbeta and 13 Jbeta primers characterized the PCR. Sequencing used immunoSEQ multiplex PCR; TCRdb keeps in-frame clones, though not all of them. The repertoire holds 150,000 to 200,000 clones, about three quarters seen once, with about 1.1% in the top ten. In regard to this clone: The antigen is not known.

This CDR3 has 15 residues. CDR1 and CDR2 (germline): SEHNR, FQNEAQ (reference sequence). V was clipped by 5 bases and J by 10 bases; unmatched bases: 10. The source is a woman between 40 and 55 years old in good health and CMV-seronegative. Sequenced sample: PBMCs. V gene TRBV7-9 combines with J gene TRBJ2-1, with 11 bases aligning to TRBD2. Here the CDR3 DNA reads TGTGCCAGCAGCATGGGACTAGCGGAGGTCATAGAGCAGTTCTTC. The encoded protein is CASSMGLAEVIEQFF.